One and the same sample provided the 7 T cell receptor beta chains below, sequenced in a study of T cell repertoires in cytomegalovirus infection. TCRdb itself ran the reads through MiXCR, one entry per CDR3 protein. The repertoire holds under 600,000 distinct CDR3 sequences, with 15% to 20% as singletons. Sequenced sample: CD8+ T cells from PBMCs. These TCRs come from a human donor in good health (CMV status not recorded). Some clones in this sample may be carry-over from other donors' samples.

This clonotype has a count of ten or more. The genes are TRBV6-5 and TRBJ2-6; D gene uncertain. The CDR3 spans 15 residues. Trimming took off 0 bases at V and 2 bases at J, with 5 bases between the two ends. CDR1 and CDR2 from the germline V gene are MNHEY and SVGAGI. CDR3 sequence reads: CASSYSTPGANVLTF. The CDR3 coding sequence is TGTGCCAGCAGTTACTCGACCCCTGGGGCCAACGTCCTGACTTTC.

The sample holds many counts of this clonotype. The chain carries TRBV6-4 and TRBJ1-1; D is possibly TRBD1 (5 bases). V gave up 6 bases and J gave up 0 bases, with 8 bases separating them. The CDR3 loop spans 13 amino acids. The germline CDR1 and CDR2 sequences are MRHNA and SNTAGT. The CDR3 loop reads CASSETVNTEAFF. In DNA form, the CDR3 reads TGTGCCAGCAGCGAGACAGTGAACACTGAAGCTTTCTTT.

This clonotype came up a few times. The chain joins TRBV5-1 to TRBJ1-1; possible D gene TRBD1, 5 bases. CDR3 length: 17 amino acids. Germline CDR1 SGHRS, CDR2 YFSETQ. The ends were cut back, 3 bases at V and 1 base at J, with 19 bases in the middle. The CDR3 loop is CASSSPPEGHRNTEAFF. DNA of the CDR3: TGCGCCAGCAGCTCTCCCCCGGAGGGGCACAGGAACACTGAAGCTTTCTTT.

This clonotype was picked up many times. The rearrangement joins TRBV13 to TRBJ1-2; 7 bases fit TRBD1. Germline loops: CDR1 PRHDT, CDR2 FYEKMQ (reference sequence). The CDR3 covers 18 residues. V lost 0 bases and J lost 0; bases outside the gene matches: 10. The CDR3 is CASSLGRGRQGANYGYTF. CDR3 sequence (DNA): TGTGCCAGCAGCTTAGGCCGGGGAAGACAGGGAGCTAACTATGGCTACACCTTC.

Points on this clonotype: This may stem from a read error, because a much larger clone lies one nucleotide away. The conserved closing phenylalanine or tryptophan is absent in this CDR3, likely reflecting a read error. V and J are TRBV10-2 and TRBJ2-1; no clear D. The CDR3 length is 10 residues. V lost 7 bases to trimming and J lost 6 bases, with 4 bases between them. CDR1 is WSHSY, CDR2 SAAADI, per germline. The CDR3 is CASMSNEQFL. The CDR3, as DNA: TGCGCCAGCATGTCCAATGAGCAGTTCTTA.

This clonotype was seen repeatedly, ten times or more. The V call is TRBV11-2, the J call TRBJ2-5; 9 bases are a match to TRBD2. Germline V gene lookup returns CDR1 SGHAT and CDR2 FQNNGV. This CDR3 contains 19 residues. V trimming: 5 bases; J trimming: 2 bases; junction bases outside the gene matches: 18. For the CDR3, the DNA is TGTGCCAGCAGCGACCCGGCCCCCCCGAGAAGCGGGGGGCAAGAGACCCAGTACTTC. This gives the protein CASSDPAPPRSGGQETQYF. The whole variable domain, remainder taken from reference TRBV11-2 and TRBJ2-5, is EAGVAQSPRYKIIEKRQSVAFWCNPISGHATLYWYQQILGQGPKLLIQFQNNGVVDDSQLPKDRFSAERLKGVDSTLKIQPAKLEDSAVYLCASSDPAPPRSGGQETQYFGPGTRLLVL.

Notes on this clonotype: Germline is not matched at one junction end, which may reflect a read error. The chain is built from TRBV12-3 or TRBV12-4 and TRBJ2-7, with D maybe TRBD2 (6 bases). The CDR3 covers 15 residues. CDR3 DNA sequence: TGTGCCAGAAGTTCTTCCTCCGGGAGACGGGACGAGCCGTACTTC. It yields the protein CARSSSSGRRDEPYF.